Below are 21 T cell receptor beta chains sequenced from a single sample in a study of CD8 T cells in Susac syndrome. The authors reverse transcribed roughly 0.5 to 1 ug RNA with random hexamers. TCRdb used MiXCR to reprocess the immunoSEQ multiplex PCR reads, holding one entry per CDR3 protein. The sample yields about 110,000 distinct CDR3 sequences, roughly 95% seen once. Sequenced input: CD8+ T cells from PBMCs. The origin of the receptors is a human donor with Susac syndrome.

The sample holds a few counts of this clonotype. The chain combines TRBV29-1 with TRBJ2-3, with 7 bases matching TRBD2. The CDR3 covers 13 residues. After removal of 4 bases from V and 4 bases from J, the junction contained 5 bases not matched to a gene. Germline V gene data show CDR1 as SQVTM and CDR2 as ANQGSEA. CDR3 DNA: TGCAGCGTTGTATCCCGGGAGGCAGATACGCAGTATTTT. Protein product: CSVVSREADTQYF.

V gene TRBV9 combines with J gene TRBJ2-7; D is possibly TRBD2 (7 bases). V was trimmed by 3 bases and J by 4 bases, leaving 17 bases between them. The CDR3 loop spans 15 amino acids. CDR1 and CDR2 from the germline V gene are SGDLS and YYNGEE. As DNA, the CDR3 is TGTGCCAGCAGCGCCACACAGGGAGGGGGTTACGAGCAGTACTTC. This sequence encodes CASSATQGGGYEQYF.

Here the CDR3 reads CSASGPTGELFF. For the CDR3, the DNA is TGCAGTGCTAGTGGTCCCACCGGGGAGCTGTTTTTT. This sequence joins TRBV20-1 and TRBJ2-2, with D unresolved. The germline V gene encodes CDR1 DFQATT and CDR2 SNEGSKA (reference sequence). The CDR3 runs to 12 residues. Trimming removed 3 bases at V and 4 bases at J, with 6 bases between.

The CDR3, as DNA: TGCAGCGTGCCCCCGGGGCCCGGGAGGGGGCTGGGGATTGAGCAGTTCTTC. It is translated as CSVPPGPGRGLGIEQFF. J is TRBJ2-1 and V is TRBV29-1; D is perhaps TRBD2 (8 bases). CDR1 and CDR2 (germline): SQVTM, ANQGSEA. V was trimmed by 6 bases and J by 9 bases, leaving 30 bases between them. The CDR3 is made up of 17 amino acids.

The V call is TRBV7-3, the J call TRBJ2-7; D ambiguous. The CDR3 sequence is 14 residues long. Germline loops: CDR1 SGHTA, CDR2 FQGTGA. V shed 5 bases and J shed 2 bases, with 13 bases lying between them. The CDR3 here is CASSHGGFPYEQYF. The DNA of the CDR3 is TGTGCCAGCAGCCATGGTGGCTTCCCCTACGAGCAGTACTTC.

The chain couples TRBV29-1 to TRBJ1-5; TRBD1 is a possible D gene (6 bases). CDR1 and CDR2 from the germline V gene are SQVTM and ANQGSEA. The ends were cut back, 0 bases at V and 7 bases at J, with 13 bases in the middle. The CDR3 is 14 residues long. The CDR3 here is CSVEEGGRGQPQHF. CDR3 DNA: TGCAGCGTTGAAGAAGGGGGGAGGGGGCAGCCCCAGCATTTT.

This rearrangement joins TRBV2 to TRBJ2-7; TRBD1 matches 7 bases. V lost 6 bases to trimming and J lost 3 bases; unmatched junction nucleotides: 2. Per germline, CDR1 SNHLY and CDR2 FYNNEI. The length of the CDR3 is 12 residues. In DNA form, the CDR3 reads TGTGCCAGCAGGGACAGGATCTACGAGCAGTACTTC. This translates into CASRDRIYEQYF.

This chain uses TRBV5-1 with TRBJ1-1; 7 nucleotides agree with TRBD1. The V gene end was trimmed by 4 bases and the J gene end by 7 bases; junction bases not matched to a gene: 7. CDR1 and CDR2 (germline): SGHRS, YFSETQ. The CDR3 spans 13 residues. CDR3 sequence (DNA): TGCGCCAGCAGCCCCGGGACAGAGGATGAAGCTTTCTTT. Translated: CASSPGTEDEAFF.

The gene calls are TRBV5-1 and TRBJ2-1; 7 nucleotides agree with TRBD2. Germline CDR1 SGHRS, CDR2 YFSETQ. V was pared by 0 bases and J by 0 bases, with 9 bases of the junction left unmatched. The CDR3 covers 18 residues. CDR3 region: CASSLAGQRTSSYNEQFF. As DNA, the CDR3 is TGCGCCAGCAGCTTGGCCGGTCAAAGGACTAGCTCCTACAATGAGCAGTTCTTC.

The chain carries TRBV27 and TRBJ1-2; possible D gene TRBD1, 6 bases. The V gene lost 2 bases and the J gene lost 5 bases, with 9 bases spanning the gap. Germline CDR1 and CDR2: MNHEY and SMNVEV (reference sequence). The CDR3 contains 13 residues. In DNA, the CDR3 is TGTGCCAGCAGTTTAACAGGGTATTATGGCTACACCTTC. The encoded protein is CASSLTGYYGYTF.

The V gene is TRBV20-1, the J gene TRBJ2-7; TRBD2 matches at 10 bases. Germline V lookup: CDR1 DFQATT, CDR2 SNEGSKA (reference sequence). With 5 bases clipped from V and 7 bases from J, the junction kept 8 bases outside the gene matches. CDR3 length: 13 amino acids. This CDR3 reads CSADSGGGSEQYF. The CDR3 DNA follows: TGCAGTGCTGACAGCGGGGGGGGAAGTGAGCAGTACTTC.

The genes are TRBV5-4 and TRBJ1-2; D not certain. Germline loops: CDR1 SGHNT, CDR2 YYREEE (reference sequence). Trimming left V 0 bases short and J 0 bases short, with 12 bases between. CDR3 size: 16 residues. This CDR3 is CASSLGSEKANYGYTF. CDR3 DNA: TGTGCCAGCAGCTTGGGTTCGGAGAAAGCTAACTATGGCTACACCTTC.

This clonotype was found a few times. The genes are TRBV4-2 and TRBJ2-2; D might be TRBD2 (5 bases). Germline CDR1 is LGHNA and CDR2 is YNFKEQ. CDR3 length equals 13 residues. V was shortened by 6 bases and J by 2 bases, with 7 bases between the two germline ends. The CDR3 DNA reads TGTGCCAGCAGTGAGGGAAACACCGGGGAGCTGTTTTTT. It specifies CASSEGNTGELFF.

The genes are TRBV12-3 or TRBV12-4 and TRBJ2-3; D call uncertain. The ends were cut back, 4 bases at V and 0 bases at J, with 8 bases in the middle. The CDR3 runs 14 residues. CDR3 sequence: CASSSIWSTDTQYF. DNA for the CDR3: TGTGCCAGCAGTTCGATCTGGAGCACAGATACGCAGTATTTT.

This clonotype was recorded only once. V usage is TRBV20-1 and J usage is TRBJ2-1, with a weak D call TRBD1 (6 bases). Germline loops: CDR1 DFQATT, CDR2 SNEGSKA (reference sequence). The V and J ends lost 0 bases and 0 bases respectively, with 12 bases between them. The CDR3 consists of 16 residues. In nucleotides, the CDR3 is TGCAGTGCTAGAGATTTCGAGGGGGACTCCTACAATGAGCAGTTCTTC. Protein: CSARDFEGDSYNEQFF.

This sequence joins TRBV13 and TRBJ2-4, with TRBD1 matching over 7 bases. The CDR3 length is 14 residues. Germline CDR1 is PRHDT and CDR2 is FYEKMQ (reference sequence). The ends lost 2 bases at V and 2 bases at J; junction bases unmatched: 0. In DNA, the CDR3 is TGTGCCAGCAGCTTAAGGGGGCCCAAAAACATTCAGTACTTC. It codes for CASSLRGPKNIQYF.

The rearrangement joins TRBV28 to TRBJ2-7, with 10 bases matching TRBD1. The CDR3 contains 14 residues. Trimming removed 7 bases from V and 3 bases from J; junction bases left unmatched: 6. Germline lookup yields CDR1 MDHEN and CDR2 SYDVKM. Here the CDR3 DNA reads TGTGCCAGCACCCTCCGGACAGGGGGCTACGAGCAGTACTTC. Translated, it gives CASTLRTGGYEQYF.

This clonotype was seen a few times. The chain links TRBV2 to TRBJ2-5; D remains ambiguous. V gave up 8 bases and J gave up 6 bases, with 7 bases separating them. CDR1 is SNHLY and CDR2 is FYNNEI in the germline V gene. The CDR3 is made up of 10 amino acids. The CDR3 loop is CASRGKTQYF. The CDR3 DNA reads as TGTGCCAGCCGCGGAAAGACCCAGTACTTC. The complete variable domain, with remaining parts taken from reference TRBV2 and TRBJ2-5, reads EPEVTQTPSHQVTQMGQEVILRCVPISNHLYFYWYRQILGQKVEFLVSFYNNEISEKSEIFDDQFSVERPDGSNFTLKIRSTKLEDSAMYFCASRGKTQYFGPGTRLLVL.

This chain uses TRBV20-1 with TRBJ2-1; 10 bases fit TRBD2. This CDR3 spans 14 amino acids. The germline V gene encodes CDR1 DFQATT and CDR2 SNEGSKA (reference sequence). The junction had 5 bases not matched to a gene; V was cut back by 4 bases and J by 5 bases. CDR3 nucleotides: TGCAGTGCTATAGGACTAGCGGTTAACAATGAGCAGTTCTTC. Encoded protein: CSAIGLAVNNEQFF.

This chain uses TRBV3-1 with TRBJ2-4; no clear D gene. The CDR3 contains 16 residues. V shed 0 bases and J shed 8 bases, with 17 bases lying between them. Germline loops: CDR1 LGHDT, CDR2 YNNKEL (reference sequence). The CDR3, as DNA: TGTGCCAGCAGCCAAGAGGGGTCGATGGGTAGGGACATTCAGTACTTC. As protein: CASSQEGSMGRDIQYF.

The CDR3 DNA follows: TGCAGCGTTGAAGTTTACGGGACAGACTACGAGCAGTACTTC. Amino acid sequence: CSVEVYGTDYEQYF. The rearrangement links TRBV29-1 to TRBJ2-7; TRBD1 matches 7 bases. V was pared by 1 base and J by 3 bases, with 6 bases of the junction left unmatched. This CDR3 has 14 amino acids. Germline lookup yields CDR1 SQVTM and CDR2 ANQGSEA.